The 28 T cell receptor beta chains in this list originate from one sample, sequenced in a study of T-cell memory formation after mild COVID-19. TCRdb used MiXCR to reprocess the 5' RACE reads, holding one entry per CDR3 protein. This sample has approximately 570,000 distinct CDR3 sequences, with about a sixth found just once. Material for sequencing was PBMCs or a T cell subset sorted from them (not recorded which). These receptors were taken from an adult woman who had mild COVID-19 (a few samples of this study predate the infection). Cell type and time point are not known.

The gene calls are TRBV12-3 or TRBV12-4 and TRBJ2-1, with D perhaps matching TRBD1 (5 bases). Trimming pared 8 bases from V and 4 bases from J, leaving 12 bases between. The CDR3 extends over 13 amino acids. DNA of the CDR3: TGTGCCAGCGTCCAGACAGTATACAATGAGCAGTTCTTC. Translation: CASVQTVYNEQFF.

The CDR3 reads CASSQDSSSLYEQYF. CDR3 DNA: TGCGCCAGCAGCCAAGACTCGTCCAGCCTTTACGAGCAGTACTTC. The J gene is TRBJ2-7, the V gene TRBV4-3; unclear D gene. V lost 0 bases and J lost 4, with 13 bases in between. Germline V gene sequence: CDR1 LGHNA, CDR2 YSLEER. The CDR3 runs 15 residues.

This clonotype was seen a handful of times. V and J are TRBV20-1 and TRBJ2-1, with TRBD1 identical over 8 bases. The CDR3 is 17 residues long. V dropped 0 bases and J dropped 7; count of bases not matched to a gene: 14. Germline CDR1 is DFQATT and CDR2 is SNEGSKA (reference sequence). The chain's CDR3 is CSARDHGSQGAGNEQFF. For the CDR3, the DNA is TGCAGTGCTAGAGACCACGGGTCTCAGGGGGCTGGGAATGAGCAGTTCTTC.

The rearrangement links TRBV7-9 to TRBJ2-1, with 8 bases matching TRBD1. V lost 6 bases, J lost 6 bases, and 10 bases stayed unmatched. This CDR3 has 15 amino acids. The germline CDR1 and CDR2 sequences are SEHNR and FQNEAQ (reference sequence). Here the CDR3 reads CASSLRVDRANEQFF. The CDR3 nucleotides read TGTGCCAGCAGTCTTAGAGTGGACAGGGCCAATGAGCAGTTCTTC.

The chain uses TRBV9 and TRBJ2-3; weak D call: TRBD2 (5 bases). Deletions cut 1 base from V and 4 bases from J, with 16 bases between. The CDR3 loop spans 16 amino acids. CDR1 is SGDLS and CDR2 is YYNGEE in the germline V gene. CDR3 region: CASSVLPSGGSDTQYF. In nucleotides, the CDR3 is TGTGCCAGCAGCGTACTACCGAGCGGTGGTTCAGATACGCAGTATTTT.

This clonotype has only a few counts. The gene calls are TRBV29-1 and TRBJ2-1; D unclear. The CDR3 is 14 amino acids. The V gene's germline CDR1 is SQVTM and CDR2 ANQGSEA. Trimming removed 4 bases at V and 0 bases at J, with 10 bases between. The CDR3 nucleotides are TGCAGCGTTGTCCCCCTAGACTCCTACAATGAGCAGTTCTTC. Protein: CSVVPLDSYNEQFF.

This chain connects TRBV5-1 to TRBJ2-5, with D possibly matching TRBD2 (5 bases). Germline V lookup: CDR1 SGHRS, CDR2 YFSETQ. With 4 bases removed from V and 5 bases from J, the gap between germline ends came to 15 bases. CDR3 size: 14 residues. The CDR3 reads CASSVGPAEETQYF. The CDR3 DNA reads TGCGCCAGCAGCGTGGGCCCAGCGGAGGAGACCCAGTACTTC.

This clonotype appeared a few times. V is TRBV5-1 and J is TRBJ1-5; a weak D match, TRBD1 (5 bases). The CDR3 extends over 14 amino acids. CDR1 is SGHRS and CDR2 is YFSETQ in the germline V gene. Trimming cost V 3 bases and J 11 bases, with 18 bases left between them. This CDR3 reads CASSSDSGGSAQHF. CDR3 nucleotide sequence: TGCGCCAGCAGCTCCGACAGCGGCGGATCGGCCCAGCATTTT.

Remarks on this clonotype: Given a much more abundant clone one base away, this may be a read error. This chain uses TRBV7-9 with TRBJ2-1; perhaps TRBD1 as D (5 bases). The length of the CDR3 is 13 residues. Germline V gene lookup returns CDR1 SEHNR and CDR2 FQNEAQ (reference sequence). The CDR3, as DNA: TGTGCCAGCAGCTTAGGGCAGGACAATGATCAGTTCTTC. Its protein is CASSLGQDNDQFF.

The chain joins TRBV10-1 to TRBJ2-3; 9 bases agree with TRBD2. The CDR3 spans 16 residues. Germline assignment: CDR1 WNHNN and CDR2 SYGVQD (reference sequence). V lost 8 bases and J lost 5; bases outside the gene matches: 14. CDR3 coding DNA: TGCGCCAGCCCCGAGCGGGCGGGAGGGATTGGAGATACGCAGTATTTT. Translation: CASPERAGGIGDTQYF.

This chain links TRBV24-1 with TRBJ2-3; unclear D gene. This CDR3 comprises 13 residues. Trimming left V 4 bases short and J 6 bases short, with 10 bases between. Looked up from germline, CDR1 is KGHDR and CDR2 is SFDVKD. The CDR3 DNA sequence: TGTGCCACCAGTGACACTCCTTGGGATACGCAGTATTTT. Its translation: CATSDTPWDTQYF.

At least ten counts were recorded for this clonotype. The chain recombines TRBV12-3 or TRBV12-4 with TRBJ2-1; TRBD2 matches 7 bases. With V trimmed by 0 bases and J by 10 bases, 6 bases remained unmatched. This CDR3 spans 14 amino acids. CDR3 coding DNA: TGTGCCAGCAGTTTAGCGGGGGGGTTTGGGGAGCAGTTCTTC. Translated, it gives CASSLAGGFGEQFF.

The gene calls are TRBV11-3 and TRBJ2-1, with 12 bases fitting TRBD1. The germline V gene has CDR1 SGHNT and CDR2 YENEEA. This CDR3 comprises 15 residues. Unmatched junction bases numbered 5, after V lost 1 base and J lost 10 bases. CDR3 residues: CASSLGGQGAREQFF. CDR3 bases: TGTGCCAGCAGCTTAGGGGGACAGGGGGCGCGAGAGCAGTTCTTC. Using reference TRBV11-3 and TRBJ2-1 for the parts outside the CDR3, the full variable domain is EAGVVQSPRYKIIEKKQPVAFWCNPISGHNTLYWYLQNLGQGPELLIRYENEEAVDDSQLPKDRFSAERLKGVDSTLKIQPAELGDSAVYLCASSLGGQGAREQFFGPGTRLTVL.

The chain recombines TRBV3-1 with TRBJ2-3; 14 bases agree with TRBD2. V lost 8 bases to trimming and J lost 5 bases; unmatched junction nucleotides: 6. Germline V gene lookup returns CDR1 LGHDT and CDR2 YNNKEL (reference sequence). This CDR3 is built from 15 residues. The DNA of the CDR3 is TGTGCCAGCCGGACTAGCGGGGGGTCGAGAGATACGCAGTATTTT. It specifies CASRTSGGSRDTQYF.

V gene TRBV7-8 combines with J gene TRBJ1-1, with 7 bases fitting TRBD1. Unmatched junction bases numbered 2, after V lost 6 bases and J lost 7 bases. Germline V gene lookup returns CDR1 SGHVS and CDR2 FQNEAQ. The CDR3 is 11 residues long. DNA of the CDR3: TGTGCCAGCAGTAACAGGGGTGAAGCTTTCTTT. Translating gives CASSNRGEAFF. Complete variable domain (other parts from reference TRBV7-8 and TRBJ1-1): GAGVSQSPRYKVAKRGQDVALRCDPISGHVSLFWYQQALGQGPEFLTYFQNEAQLDKSGLPSDRFFAERPEGSVSTLKIQRTQQEDSAVYLCASSNRGEAFFGQGTRLTVV.

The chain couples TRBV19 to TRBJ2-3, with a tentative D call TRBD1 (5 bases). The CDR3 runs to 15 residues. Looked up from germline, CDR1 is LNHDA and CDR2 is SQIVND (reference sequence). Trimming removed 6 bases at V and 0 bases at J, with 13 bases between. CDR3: CASRPRTKSTDTQYF. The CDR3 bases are TGTGCCAGTAGACCTCGGACAAAAAGCACAGATACGCAGTATTTT.

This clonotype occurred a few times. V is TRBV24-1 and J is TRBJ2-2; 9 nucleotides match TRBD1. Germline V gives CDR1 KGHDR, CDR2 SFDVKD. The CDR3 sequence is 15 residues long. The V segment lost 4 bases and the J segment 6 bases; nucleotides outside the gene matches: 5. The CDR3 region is CATSDNRGQAGELFF. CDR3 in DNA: TGTGCCACCAGTGACAACAGGGGGCAGGCCGGGGAGCTGTTTTTT.

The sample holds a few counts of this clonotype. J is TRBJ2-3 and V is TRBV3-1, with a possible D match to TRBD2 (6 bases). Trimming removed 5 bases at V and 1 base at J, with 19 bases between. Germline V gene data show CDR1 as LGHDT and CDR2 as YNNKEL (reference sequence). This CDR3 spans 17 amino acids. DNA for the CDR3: TGTGCCAGCAGCGAACTGTCGAGCCCGGGGGGCACAGATACGCAGTATTTT. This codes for CASSELSSPGGTDTQYF.

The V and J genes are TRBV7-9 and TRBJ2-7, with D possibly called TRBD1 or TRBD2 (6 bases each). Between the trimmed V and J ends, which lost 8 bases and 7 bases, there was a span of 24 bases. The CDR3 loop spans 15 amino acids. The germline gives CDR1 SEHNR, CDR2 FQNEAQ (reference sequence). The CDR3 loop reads CASVDGDTRRGEQYF. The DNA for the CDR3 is TGTGCCAGCGTAGACGGGGACACCAGACGGGGGGAGCAGTACTTC.

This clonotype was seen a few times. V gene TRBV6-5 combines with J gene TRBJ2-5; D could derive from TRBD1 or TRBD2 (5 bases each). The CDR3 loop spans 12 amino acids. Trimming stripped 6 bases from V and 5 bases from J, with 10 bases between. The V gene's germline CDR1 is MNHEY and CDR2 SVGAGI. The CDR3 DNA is TGTGCCAGCAGAAGGGGCGGGGAGACCCAGTACTTC. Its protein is CASRRGGETQYF.

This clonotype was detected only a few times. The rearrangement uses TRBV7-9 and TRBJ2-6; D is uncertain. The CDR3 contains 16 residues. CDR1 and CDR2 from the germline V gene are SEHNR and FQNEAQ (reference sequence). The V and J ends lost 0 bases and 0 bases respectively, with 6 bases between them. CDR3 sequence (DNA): TGTGCCAGCAGCTTAGCCTCGGACTCTGGGGCCAACGTCCTGACTTTC. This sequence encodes CASSLASDSGANVLTF.

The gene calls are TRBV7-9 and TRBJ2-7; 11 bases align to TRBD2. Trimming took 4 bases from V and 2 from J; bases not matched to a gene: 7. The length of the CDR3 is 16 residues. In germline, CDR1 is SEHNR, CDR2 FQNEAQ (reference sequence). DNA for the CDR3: TGTGCCAGCAGCTCTCCGGGACTAGCGGTACCCTACGAGCAGTACTTC. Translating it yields CASSSPGLAVPYEQYF. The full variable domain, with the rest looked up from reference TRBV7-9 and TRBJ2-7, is DTGVSQNPRHKITKRGQNVTFRCDPISEHNRLYWYRQTLGQGPEFLTYFQNEAQLEKSRLLSDRFSAERPKGSFSTLEIQRTEQGDSAMYLCASSSPGLAVPYEQYFGPGTRLTVT.

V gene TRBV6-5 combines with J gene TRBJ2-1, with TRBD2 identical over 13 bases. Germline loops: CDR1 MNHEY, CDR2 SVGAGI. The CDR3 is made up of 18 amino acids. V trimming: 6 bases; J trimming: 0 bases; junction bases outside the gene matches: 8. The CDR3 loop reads CASRRLAGGLSSYNEQFF. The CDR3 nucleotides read TGTGCCAGCAGGCGACTAGCGGGAGGCCTAAGCTCCTACAATGAGCAGTTCTTC.

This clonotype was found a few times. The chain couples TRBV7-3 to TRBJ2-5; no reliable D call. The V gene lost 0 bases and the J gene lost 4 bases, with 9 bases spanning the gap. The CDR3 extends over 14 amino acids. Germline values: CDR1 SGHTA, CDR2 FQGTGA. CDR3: CASSLTSQLETQYF. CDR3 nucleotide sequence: TGTGCCAGCAGCTTAACGTCCCAATTAGAGACCCAGTACTTC.

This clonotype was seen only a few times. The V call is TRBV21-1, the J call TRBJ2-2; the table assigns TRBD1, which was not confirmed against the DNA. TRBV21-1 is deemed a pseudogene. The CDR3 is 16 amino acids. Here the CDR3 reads CASSPLRGPGTGELFF. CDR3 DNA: TGTGCCAGCAGCCCATTGAGGGGGCCGGGAACCGGGGAGCTGTTTTTT.

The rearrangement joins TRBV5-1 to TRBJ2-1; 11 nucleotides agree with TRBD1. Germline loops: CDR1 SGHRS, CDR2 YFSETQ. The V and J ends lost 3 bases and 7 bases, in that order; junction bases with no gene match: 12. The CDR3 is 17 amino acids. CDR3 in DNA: TGCGCCAGCAGCTCGGACAGGGGGCGGACTACGGGGAATGAGCAGTTCTTC. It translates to CASSSDRGRTTGNEQFF.

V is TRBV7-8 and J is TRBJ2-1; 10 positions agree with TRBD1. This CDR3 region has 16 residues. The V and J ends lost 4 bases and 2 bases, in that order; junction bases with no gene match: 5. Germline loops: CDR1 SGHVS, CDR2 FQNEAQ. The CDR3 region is CASSSRDRGPYNEQFF. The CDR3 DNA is TGTGCCAGCAGCTCCCGTGACAGGGGGCCCTACAATGAGCAGTTCTTC.

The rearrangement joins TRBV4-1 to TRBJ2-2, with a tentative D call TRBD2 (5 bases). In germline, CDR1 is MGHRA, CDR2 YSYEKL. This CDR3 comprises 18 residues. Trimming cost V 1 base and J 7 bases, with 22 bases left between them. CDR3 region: CASSQALTSNPAHGELFF. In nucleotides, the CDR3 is TGCGCCAGCAGCCAAGCGTTAACTAGTAACCCAGCACACGGGGAGCTGTTTTTT.